The 25 T cell receptor beta chains below all came from one sample that was sequenced in a study of monozygotic twins with cystic fibrosis. TCRdb keeps only in-frame clones here, not all; method: immunoSEQ multiplex PCR. The repertoire consists of some 35,000 clones, with around 90% occurring once and the leading ten covering roughly 0.2%. Material for sequencing was blood. Receptors were obtained from a boy aged 2 to 10 with cystic fibrosis.

This chain joins TRBV5-6 and TRBJ2-3; the D gene is possibly TRBD2 (6 bases). The CDR3 is 14 amino acids. Between the trimmed V and J ends, which lost 4 bases and 0 bases, there was a span of 9 bases. CDR1 SGHDT and CDR2 YYEEEE come from the germline V gene. The CDR3 sequence: CASSRGVSTDTQYF. CDR3 in DNA: TGTGCCAGCAGCCGCGGGGTTAGCACAGATACGCAGTATTTT.

The chain is built from TRBV5-1 and TRBJ1-1; D is ambiguous. Germline V gene sequence: CDR1 SGHRS, CDR2 YFSETQ. This CDR3 comprises 11 residues. The V gene lost 4 bases and the J gene lost 1 base, with 2 bases spanning the gap. Here the CDR3 reads CASSQNTEAFF. DNA of the CDR3: TGCGCCAGCAGCCAGAACACTGAAGCTTTCTTT.

This rearrangement joins TRBV2 to TRBJ1-6; D remains ambiguous. Germline CDR1 is SNHLY and CDR2 is FYNNEI. The V end was cut by 4 bases, the J end by 2 bases, with 9 bases between. The length of the CDR3 is 15 residues. The CDR3 region has the DNA TGTGCCAGCAGTGTAGAGGCAACCTATAATTCACCCCTCCACTTT. Translated, it gives CASSVEATYNSPLHF.

The chain uses TRBV7-9 and TRBJ1-5; no clear D gene. V was clipped by 5 bases and J by 9 bases, with 17 bases between them. This CDR3 region has 14 residues. CDR1 is SEHNR and CDR2 is FQNEAQ in the germline V gene (reference sequence). CDR3 nucleotide sequence: TGTGCCAGCAGCCCCGGCGGGGAGATCAGGCCCCAGCATTTT. Protein product: CASSPGGEIRPQHF.

The chain carries TRBV4-2 and TRBJ2-2; 9 nucleotides agree with TRBD1. Germline V CDR1 and CDR2: LGHNA, YNFKEQ. V was clipped by 4 bases and J by 9 bases; unmatched bases: 9. This CDR3 is built from 15 residues. CDR3 nucleotides: TGTGCCAGCAGCCGATCGGGACAGGGTGCGAGGGAGCTGTTTTTT. It codes for CASSRSGQGARELFF.

The chain uses TRBV6-6 and TRBJ2-1; D ambiguous. Deletions cut 6 bases from V and 3 bases from J, with 12 bases between. CDR1 is MNHNY, CDR2 SVGAGI, per germline (reference sequence). This CDR3 comprises 14 residues. Here the CDR3 DNA reads TGTGCCAGCAGGACTGACTTGGGCTACAATGAGCAGTTCTTC. The encoded protein is CASRTDLGYNEQFF.

This clone was detected once. The J gene is TRBJ2-1, the V gene TRBV19; D remains ambiguous. Looked up from germline, CDR1 is LNHDA and CDR2 is SQIVND (reference sequence). Deletions cut 7 bases from V and 6 bases from J, with 19 bases between. The length of the CDR3 is 15 residues. The CDR3 DNA follows: TGTGCCAGTACCTTATCACTACGCCAGGTCAATGAGCAGTTCTTC. Translated, it gives CASTLSLRQVNEQFF.

The chain carries TRBV4-1 and TRBJ1-6, with D maybe TRBD1 (6 bases). The V and J ends lost 0 bases and 3 bases respectively, with 9 bases between them. The germline CDR1 and CDR2 sequences are MGHRA and YSYEKL. This CDR3 comprises 16 residues. The CDR3 DNA is TGCGCCAGCAGCCAAGAGGGAGGGGGCTATAATTCACCCCTCCACTTT. As protein: CASSQEGGGYNSPLHF.

This clone was recorded only once. This chain uses TRBV7-6 with TRBJ2-2, with 9 bases aligning to TRBD1. The CDR3 has 15 residues. Per the germline V gene, CDR1 is SGHVS and CDR2 is FNYEAQ. Losses at the gene ends were 4 bases for V and 6 bases for J; bases not matched to a gene: 6. The CDR3 sequence is CASSSYRGQAGELFF. DNA for the CDR3: TGTGCCAGCAGCTCCTACAGGGGGCAGGCCGGGGAGCTGTTTTTT.

The chain recombines TRBV18 with TRBJ1-2, with TRBD1 as a possible D gene (5 bases). The V end was cut by 3 bases, the J end by 2 bases, with 13 bases between. Germline CDR1 is KGHSH and CDR2 is LQKENI. This CDR3 comprises 15 residues. The CDR3 loop reads CASSPPGLPNYGYTF. In DNA, the CDR3 is TGTGCCAGCTCACCCCCGGGACTTCCGAACTATGGCTACACCTTC. Complete variable domain (other parts from reference TRBV18 and TRBJ1-2): NAGVMQNPRHLVRRRGQEARLRCSPMKGHSHVYWYRQLPEEGLKFMVYLQKENIIDESGMPKERFSAEFPKEGPSILRIQQVVRGDSAAYFCASSPPGLPNYGYTFGSGTRLTVV.

The gene calls are TRBV6-6 and TRBJ2-7; D remains ambiguous. Germline CDR1 and CDR2: MNHNY and SVGAGI (reference sequence). This CDR3 comprises 16 residues. V gave up 0 bases and J gave up 7 bases, with 19 bases separating them. The CDR3 DNA reads as TGTGCCAGCAGTTACTCCGTGACGGAACGTACGAGGGAGCAGTACTTC. Amino acids: CASSYSVTERTREQYF.

V and J are TRBV7-2 and TRBJ1-6; D uncertain. There are 16 residues in the CDR3. V lost 5 bases and J lost 4, with 15 bases in between. Germline V gene lookup returns CDR1 SGHTA and CDR2 FQGNSA. This CDR3 is CASSPVASGYNSPLHF. In nucleotides, the CDR3 is TGTGCCAGCAGCCCAGTGGCCTCGGGATATAATTCACCCCTCCACTTT.

The J gene is TRBJ1-1, the V gene TRBV7-9; TRBD1 matches at 8 bases. The CDR3 has 16 amino acids. Germline V gene lookup returns CDR1 SEHNR and CDR2 FQNEAQ (reference sequence). V lost 0 bases to trimming and J lost 1 base; unmatched junction nucleotides: 4. In DNA, the CDR3 is TGTGCCAGCAGCTTAGCGACCGGGACAGGGAACACTGAAGCTTTCTTT. It yields the protein CASSLATGTGNTEAFF.

CDR3 sequence reads: CASRQGQGLRSEAFF. For the CDR3, the DNA is TGTGCCAGTAGACAGGGACAGGGGCTCCGAAGTGAAGCTTTCTTT. The chain recombines TRBV19 with TRBJ1-1, with 10 bases identical to TRBD1. The CDR3 is made up of 15 amino acids. Germline assignment: CDR1 LNHDA and CDR2 SQIVND (reference sequence). V lost 6 bases, J lost 7 bases, and 11 bases stayed unmatched.

This chain links TRBV2 with TRBJ1-2; D call uncertain. The V end lost 0 bases, the J end lost 3 bases, and 11 bases lay between the germline ends. This CDR3 has 15 residues. Germline lookup yields CDR1 SNHLY and CDR2 FYNNEI. The CDR3 DNA reads TGTGCCAGCAGTGAAGCCCCGGGCTTCGACTATGGCTACACCTTC. Protein product: CASSEAPGFDYGYTF.

The chain carries TRBV9 and TRBJ1-2, with 9 nucleotides matching TRBD1. After removal of 3 bases from V and 8 bases from J, the junction contained 17 bases not matched to a gene. Germline V gene sequence: CDR1 SGDLS, CDR2 YYNGEE. This CDR3 spans 17 amino acids. The CDR3 spells CASSAGPADGQGRGYTF. DNA for the CDR3: TGTGCCAGCAGCGCCGGCCCTGCAGATGGACAGGGGAGGGGCTACACCTTC.

This CDR3 is CASSQVTSGPQHF. The CDR3 DNA sequence: TGTGCCAGCAGCCAAGTGACTTCGGGGCCCCAGCATTTT. The chain recombines TRBV14 with TRBJ1-5; D is unclear. The germline CDR1 and CDR2 sequences are SGHDN and FVKESK. The CDR3 has 13 residues. Trimming took off 1 base at V and 9 bases at J, with 10 bases between the two ends.

V is TRBV5-1 and J is TRBJ2-5; no definite D call. V lost 0 bases and J 4 bases, leaving 10 bases between the germline ends. This CDR3 comprises 14 residues. CDR1 and CDR2 (germline): SGHRS, YFSETQ. CDR3 amino acids: CASSLDVARETQYF. For the CDR3, the DNA is TGCGCCAGCAGCTTGGACGTCGCCCGAGAGACCCAGTACTTC.

This clone was seen a single time. The V and J genes are TRBV6-6 and TRBJ1-2; no clear D. The CDR3 consists of 14 residues. V was cut by 7 bases and J by 2 bases, with 14 bases left in between. CDR1 and CDR2 (germline): MNHNY, SVGAGI (reference sequence). Here the CDR3 reads CASTLGGENYGYTF. The CDR3 coding sequence is TGTGCCAGCACACTAGGAGGCGAGAACTATGGCTACACCTTC.

V and J are TRBV18 and TRBJ1-5, with D uncertain. The V and J ends lost 2 bases and 3 bases respectively, with 8 bases between them. This CDR3 spans 14 amino acids. Germline V gives CDR1 KGHSH, CDR2 LQKENI. The CDR3 spells CASSPAGDNQPQHF. CDR3 nucleotides: TGTGCCAGCTCACCAGCGGGAGACAATCAGCCCCAGCATTTT.

This clone was picked up one time. The chain links TRBV6-5 to TRBJ2-5; the match to TRBD1 covers 9 bases. V gave up 6 bases and J gave up 5 bases; unmatched junction bases: 10. The CDR3 has 15 residues. CDR1 MNHEY and CDR2 SVGAGI come from the germline V gene. The CDR3 region has the DNA TGTGCCAGCAGGGCTTCGGGACAGGGCGCGGAGACCCAGTACTTC. Its translation is CASRASGQGAETQYF.

The chain recombines TRBV4-3 with TRBJ2-5; TRBD2 might be the D (6 bases). Trimming stripped 0 bases from V and 2 bases from J, with 7 bases between. The CDR3 runs to 14 residues. Germline V lookup: CDR1 LGHNA, CDR2 YSLEER. CDR3 residues: CASSQDRGQETQYF. The CDR3 region has the DNA TGCGCCAGCAGCCAAGATCGGGGGCAAGAGACCCAGTACTTC.

This clone was recorded a few times. The chain recombines TRBV6-5 with TRBJ2-1, with D possibly TRBD2 on 6 matching bases. This CDR3 has 14 amino acids. The V end lost 5 bases, the J end lost 10 bases, and 18 bases lay between the germline ends. The germline V gene has CDR1 MNHEY and CDR2 SVGAGI. CDR3 amino acids: CASSKGLTPSEQFF. The CDR3 region has the DNA TGTGCCAGCAGTAAAGGACTAACCCCAAGCGAGCAGTTCTTC.

The chain joins TRBV5-1 to TRBJ2-7; possible D gene TRBD2, 5 bases. Looked up from germline, CDR1 is SGHRS and CDR2 is YFSETQ. V lost 0 bases, J lost 3 bases, and 7 bases lay in between. This CDR3 has 13 amino acids. CDR3 coding DNA: TGCGCCAGCAGCTTGGAGAGGGACTACGAGCAGTACTTC. Residues: CASSLERDYEQYF.

The gene calls are TRBV19 and TRBJ2-7, with D hard to call. Trimming stripped 2 bases from V and 2 bases from J, with 10 bases between. The CDR3 is 14 amino acids. Germline V gene lookup returns CDR1 LNHDA and CDR2 SQIVND (reference sequence). In nucleotides, the CDR3 is TGTGCCAGTAGTATAAATGGGCAAGCCTACGAGCAGTACTTC. Its translation is CASSINGQAYEQYF.